These 24 T cell receptor beta chains came from one sample sequenced in a study of blood T cell repertoires in COVID-19. Libraries were prepared by immunoSEQ multiplex PCR; TCRdb keeps only in-frame clonotypes and omits some of them. The table records under 300,000 clones, 85% to 90% of them present only once. The sequencing sample was made of peripheral blood. The receptors stem from a woman in her forties who had recovered from COVID-19.

Only a few counts were recorded for this clone. The J gene is TRBJ1-6, the V gene TRBV30; D gene uncertain. The CDR3 has 15 residues. Germline CDR1 GTSNPN, CDR2 SVGIG (reference sequence). The V gene lost 0 bases and the J gene lost 4 bases, with 10 bases spanning the gap. The DNA for the CDR3 is TGTGCCTGGAGTGTGGGCAGACCTTATAATTCACCCCTCCACTTT. Its protein is CAWSVGRPYNSPLHF.

This chain links TRBV6-2 or TRBV6-3 with TRBJ2-7, with D uncertain. With 0 bases removed from V and 5 bases from J, the gap between germline ends came to 5 bases. CDR3 length: 12 amino acids. Germline V lookup: CDR1 MNHEY, CDR2 SVGEGT. DNA of the CDR3: TGTGCCAGCAGTTACTCGGGCCACGAGCAGTACTTC. Translation: CASSYSGHEQYF.

In its sample, this clone was seen once. The sample holds other DNA sequences that translate to the same CDR3. The chain recombines TRBV7-2 with TRBJ2-3, with D possibly TRBD2 on 5 matching bases. Trimming took 0 bases from V and 1 from J, leaving 8 bases between them. CDR3 length equals 15 residues. In germline, CDR1 is SGHTA, CDR2 FQGNSA. The CDR3 reads CASSLAGVGTDTQYF. As DNA, the CDR3 is TGTGCCAGCAGCTTAGCGGGAGTGGGCACAGATACGCAGTATTTT.

V gene TRBV14 combines with J gene TRBJ2-3; D is perhaps TRBD2 (6 bases). CDR3 length: 16 residues. Deletions cut 1 base from V and 7 bases from J, with 18 bases between. From germline, CDR1 is SGHDN and CDR2 FVKESK. This chain's CDR3 is CASSQGWSALANTQYF. CDR3 nucleotides: TGTGCCAGCAGCCAAGGGTGGTCGGCCCTAGCGAATACGCAGTATTTT.

J is TRBJ2-6 and V is TRBV3-1 (or the pseudogene TRBV3-2); weak D call: TRBD1 (5 bases). CDR1 and CDR2 (germline): LGHDT, YNNKEL (reference sequence). Trimming took off 3 bases at V and 4 bases at J, with 7 bases between the two ends. The CDR3 consists of 14 residues. This CDR3 reads CASSHRQGANVLTF. The CDR3 region has the DNA TGTGCCAGCAGCCACCGACAGGGGGCCAACGTCCTGACTTTC.

This clone was detected only once. The chain has TRBV7-9 and TRBJ1-2; the D gene is possibly TRBD1 (6 bases). V was shortened by 6 bases and J by 8 bases, with 25 bases between the two germline ends. This CDR3 is 16 amino acids long. CDR1 and CDR2 (germline): SEHNR, FQNEAQ (reference sequence). The CDR3 sequence is CASRRGSGRLDWGYTF. For the CDR3, the DNA is TGTGCCAGCAGGAGGGGGTCAGGGCGACTTGATTGGGGCTACACCTTC.

The chain carries TRBV19 and TRBJ2-5, with a weak D call TRBD2 (7 bases). V was cut by 5 bases and J by 2 bases, with 12 bases left in between. Germline values: CDR1 LNHDA, CDR2 SQIVND (reference sequence). The CDR3 sequence is 14 residues long. The CDR3 spells CASSAGARQETQYF. The CDR3 region has the DNA TGTGCCAGTAGTGCGGGGGCCCGGCAAGAGACCCAGTACTTC.

The chain links TRBV30 to TRBJ1-2; 11 nucleotides line up with TRBD1. The CDR3 is 16 residues long. Trimming took 4 bases from V and 4 from J; bases not matched to a gene: 11. Looked up from germline, CDR1 is GTSNPN and CDR2 is SVGIG (reference sequence). The CDR3 reads CAWTRGQGGVVYGYTF. CDR3 coding DNA: TGTGCCTGGACCCGGGGACAGGGGGGGGTGGTCTATGGCTACACCTTC.

The chain joins TRBV3-1 (or the pseudogene TRBV3-2) to TRBJ2-2; 8 bases are shared with TRBD1. Trimming cost V 6 bases and J 0 bases; bases outside gene matches: 6. The V gene's germline CDR1 is LGHDT and CDR2 YNNKEL (reference sequence). The CDR3 consists of 16 residues. The CDR3 loop is CASRGWGQANTGELFF. The CDR3 DNA reads as TGTGCCAGCAGAGGCTGGGGACAGGCGAACACCGGGGAGCTGTTTTTT.

This clone showed up just a few times. The J gene is TRBJ1-6, the V gene TRBV9; no clear D gene. Germline V lookup: CDR1 SGDLS, CDR2 YYNGEE. CDR3 length: 13 residues. Trimming pared 4 bases from V and 8 bases from J, leaving 10 bases between. The CDR3 spells CASSPEVHSPLHF. The CDR3 DNA reads as TGTGCCAGCAGCCCCGAGGTCCATTCACCCCTCCACTTT.

V and J are TRBV6-5 and TRBJ2-1, with no clear D. V was cut by 10 bases and J by 0 bases, with 13 bases left in between. This CDR3 has 14 amino acids. In germline, CDR1 is MNHEY, CDR2 SVGAGI. The CDR3 loop reads CATLGGASYNEQFF. The CDR3 DNA is TGTGCCACCCTAGGCGGCGCCTCCTACAATGAGCAGTTCTTC.

The genes are TRBV18 and TRBJ1-5; TRBD1 matches 10 bases. The CDR3 spans 17 residues. V lost 6 bases and J lost 12; bases outside the gene matches: 20. The germline gives CDR1 KGHSH, CDR2 LQKENI. The CDR3 DNA follows: TGTGCCAGCTCTCCCACCACTGGGGACAGGGGATCGGAGGGCCAGCATTTT. It is translated as CASSPTTGDRGSEGQHF.

The J gene is TRBJ1-2, the V gene TRBV18, with TRBD1 matching 11 bases. There are 16 residues in the CDR3. With 0 bases clipped from V and 3 bases from J, the junction kept 3 bases outside the gene matches. Germline loops: CDR1 KGHSH, CDR2 LQKENI. The CDR3 DNA follows: TGTGCCAGCTCACCACCGGACAGGGGGCCTGACTATGGCTACACCTTC. Translating gives CASSPPDRGPDYGYTF.

V is TRBV7-9 and J is TRBJ2-7; tentative D call: TRBD2 (6 bases). Germline values: CDR1 SEHNR, CDR2 FQNEAQ (reference sequence). This CDR3 has 13 amino acids. With 1 base removed from V and 6 bases from J, the gap between germline ends came to 10 bases. The CDR3 bases are TGTGCCAGCAGCTTAGGGTCGGGGGTCGAGCAGTACGTC. Translation gives CASSLGSGVEQYV.

The chain joins TRBV6-2 or TRBV6-3 to TRBJ2-3; 8 bases line up with TRBD1. V trimming: 2 bases; J trimming: 0 bases; junction bases outside the gene matches: 10. The CDR3 extends over 18 amino acids. CDR1 MNHEY and CDR2 SVGEGT come from the germline V gene. CDR3 protein: CASSYPPGQGISTDTQYF. DNA of the CDR3: TGTGCCAGCAGTTACCCCCCCGGACAGGGAATTAGCACAGATACGCAGTATTTT.

The rearrangement uses TRBV5-1 and TRBJ2-7; the match to TRBD2 covers 9 bases. The CDR3 consists of 15 residues. Trimming removed 2 bases from V and 3 bases from J; junction bases left unmatched: 6. The germline V gene has CDR1 SGHRS and CDR2 YFSETQ. The DNA for the CDR3 is TGCGCCAGCAGCTTTCTGGGTAGCGGGAGCTACGAGCAGTACTTC. Amino acid sequence: CASSFLGSGSYEQYF.

This chain joins TRBV9 and TRBJ2-7; the match to TRBD1 covers 11 bases. The CDR3 sequence is 13 residues long. Germline CDR1 and CDR2: SGDLS and YYNGEE. Germline trimming cut 8 bases from V and 7 bases from J; bases unmatched to any gene: 8. CDR3 sequence: CARPRDRGIEQYF. The CDR3 coding sequence is TGTGCCAGACCCCGGGACAGGGGGATAGAGCAGTACTTC.

J is TRBJ1-2 and V is TRBV30, with D perhaps TRBD1 (5 bases). Germline V gives CDR1 GTSNPN, CDR2 SVGIG (reference sequence). With 0 bases removed from V and 3 bases from J, the gap between germline ends came to 23 bases. The CDR3 is made up of 18 amino acids. CDR3 in amino acids: CAWSVSISRWGVDYGYTF. The CDR3 DNA is TGTGCCTGGAGTGTTTCCATTTCGAGATGGGGGGTTGACTATGGCTACACCTTC.

The CDR3 here is CASSMILGRNEQFF. CDR3 in DNA: TGTGCCAGTAGTATGATCCTTGGGCGAAATGAGCAGTTCTTC. The chain carries TRBV19 and TRBJ2-1; D gene ambiguous. V was clipped by 3 bases and J by 7 bases, with 13 bases between them. This CDR3 contains 14 residues. CDR1 and CDR2 from the germline V gene are LNHDA and SQIVND (reference sequence).

The chain links TRBV28 to TRBJ2-5; D perhaps matches TRBD2 (5 bases). The ends were cut back, 6 bases at V and 4 bases at J, with 9 bases in the middle. Germline CDR1 MDHEN, CDR2 SYDVKM. The CDR3 spans 12 residues. The CDR3 DNA reads TGTGCCAGCAGGGAGGCCGGAGAGACCCAGTACTTC. Its protein is CASREAGETQYF.

V is TRBV28 and J is TRBJ2-2; TRBD1 matches 8 bases. Germline loops: CDR1 MDHEN, CDR2 SYDVKM. V shed 6 bases and J 4 bases; nucleotides not matched to a gene: 7. The CDR3 runs 15 residues. DNA for the CDR3: TGTGCCAGCAGCGCAGGGGGCCGGGGCACCGGGGAGCTGTTTTTT. Encoded protein: CASSAGGRGTGELFF.

The chain combines TRBV6-1 with TRBJ1-1; D not resolved. This CDR3 is 15 amino acids long. Trimming removed 1 base from V and 7 bases from J, with 16 bases in between. Germline V gene data show CDR1 as MNHNS and CDR2 as SASEGT. The CDR3 region is CASSEGAGSAGEAFF. CDR3 DNA: TGTGCCAGCAGTGAAGGGGCAGGTTCGGCTGGTGAAGCTTTCTTT.

V is TRBV7-2 and J is TRBJ2-1; D not certain. Germline CDR1 is SGHTA and CDR2 is FQGNSA. The CDR3 covers 12 residues. Trimming removed 3 bases at V and 7 bases at J, with 7 bases between. DNA for the CDR3: TGTGCCAGCAGCTTTGTCGGGAATGAGCAGTTCTTC. Protein: CASSFVGNEQFF.

The J gene is TRBJ1-3, the V gene TRBV30; no clear D. V was shortened by 3 bases and J by 3 bases, with 12 bases between the two germline ends. The germline CDR1 and CDR2 sequences are GTSNPN and SVGIG (reference sequence). This CDR3 is 14 amino acids long. CDR3 loop: CAWRPRVFGNTIYF. The DNA of the CDR3 is TGTGCCTGGAGGCCGAGGGTATTTGGAAACACCATATATTTT.